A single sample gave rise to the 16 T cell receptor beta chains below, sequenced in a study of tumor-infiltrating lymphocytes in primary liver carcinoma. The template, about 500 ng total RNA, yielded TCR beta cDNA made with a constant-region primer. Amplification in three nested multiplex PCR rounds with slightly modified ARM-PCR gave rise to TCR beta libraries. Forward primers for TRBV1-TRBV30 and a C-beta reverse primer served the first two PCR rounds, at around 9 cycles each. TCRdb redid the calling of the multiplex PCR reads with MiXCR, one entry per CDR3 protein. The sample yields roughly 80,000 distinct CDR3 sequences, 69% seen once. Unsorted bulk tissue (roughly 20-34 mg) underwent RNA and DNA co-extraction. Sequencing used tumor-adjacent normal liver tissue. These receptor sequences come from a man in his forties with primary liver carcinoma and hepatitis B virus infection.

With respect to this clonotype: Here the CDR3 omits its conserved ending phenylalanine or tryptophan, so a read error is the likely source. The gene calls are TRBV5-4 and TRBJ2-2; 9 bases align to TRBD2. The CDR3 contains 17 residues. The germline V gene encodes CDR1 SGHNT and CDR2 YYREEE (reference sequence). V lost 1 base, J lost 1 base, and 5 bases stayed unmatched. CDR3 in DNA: TGTGCCAGCAGCTTGCGGCTAGCGGGAAAGAACACCGGGGAGCTGTTTCTT. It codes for CASSLRLAGKNTGELFL.

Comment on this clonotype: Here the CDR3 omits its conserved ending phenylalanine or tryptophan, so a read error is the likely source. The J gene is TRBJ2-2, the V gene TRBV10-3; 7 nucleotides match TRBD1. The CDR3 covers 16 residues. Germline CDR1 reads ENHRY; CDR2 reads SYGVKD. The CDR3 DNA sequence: TGTGCCACCATGGGGACAGAAGGTGGGAACACAGGGGAGCTGTTTTAT. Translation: CATMGTEGGNTGELFY.

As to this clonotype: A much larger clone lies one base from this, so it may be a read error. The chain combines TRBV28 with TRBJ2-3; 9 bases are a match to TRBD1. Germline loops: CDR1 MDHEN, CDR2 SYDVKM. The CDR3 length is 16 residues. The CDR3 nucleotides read TGTGGCAGCAGTTCTCCACAGGGGGCGAGCACAGATACGCAGTATTTT. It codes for CGSSSPQGASTDTQYF.

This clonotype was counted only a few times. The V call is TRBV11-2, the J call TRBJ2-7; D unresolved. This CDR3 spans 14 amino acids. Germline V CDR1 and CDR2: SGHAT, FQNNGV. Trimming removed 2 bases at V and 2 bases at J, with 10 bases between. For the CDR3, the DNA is TGTGCCAGCAGCTTAATTGGCTCCGCCTACGAGCAGTACTTC. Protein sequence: CASSLIGSAYEQYF.

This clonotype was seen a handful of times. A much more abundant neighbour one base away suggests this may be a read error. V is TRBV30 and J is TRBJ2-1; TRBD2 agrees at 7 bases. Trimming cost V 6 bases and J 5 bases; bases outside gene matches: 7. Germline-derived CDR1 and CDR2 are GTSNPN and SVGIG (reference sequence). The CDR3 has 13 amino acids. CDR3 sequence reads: CACSPSGNNEQFF. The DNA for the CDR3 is TGTGCCTGTAGTCCCAGCGGGAACAATGAGCAGTTCTTC.

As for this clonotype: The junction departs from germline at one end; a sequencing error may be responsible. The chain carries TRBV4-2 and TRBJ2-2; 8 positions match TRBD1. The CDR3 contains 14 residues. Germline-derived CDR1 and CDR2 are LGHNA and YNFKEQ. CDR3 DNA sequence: TGTGCCGACAGCACAGGGGGTTACACCGGGGAGTTGTTTTTT. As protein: CADSTGGYTGELFF.

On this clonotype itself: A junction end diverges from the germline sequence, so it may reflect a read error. CDR3 sequence reads: CVSSYATSGGNEQFF. The CDR3 DNA reads TGTGTCAGCAGTTATGCGACTAGCGGGGGGAATGAGCAGTTCTTC. The V gene is TRBV6-2 or TRBV6-3, the J gene TRBJ2-1, with 13 bases lining up with TRBD2. From germline, CDR1 is MNHEY and CDR2 SVGEGT. The CDR3 length is 15 residues.

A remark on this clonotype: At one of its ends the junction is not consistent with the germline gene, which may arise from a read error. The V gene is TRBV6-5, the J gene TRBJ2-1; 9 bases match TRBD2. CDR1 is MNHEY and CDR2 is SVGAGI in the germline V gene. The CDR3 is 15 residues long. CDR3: CASSYTGTSSDEQIF. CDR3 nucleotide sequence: TGTGCCAGCAGTTACACCGGGACTAGCAGCGATGAGCAGATCTTC.

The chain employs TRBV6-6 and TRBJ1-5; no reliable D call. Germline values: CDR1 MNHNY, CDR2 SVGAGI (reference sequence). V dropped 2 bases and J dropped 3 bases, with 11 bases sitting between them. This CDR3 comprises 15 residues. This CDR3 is CASSYGRYINQPQHF. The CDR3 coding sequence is TGTGCCAGCAGTTACGGGCGTTATATCAATCAGCCCCAGCATTTT.

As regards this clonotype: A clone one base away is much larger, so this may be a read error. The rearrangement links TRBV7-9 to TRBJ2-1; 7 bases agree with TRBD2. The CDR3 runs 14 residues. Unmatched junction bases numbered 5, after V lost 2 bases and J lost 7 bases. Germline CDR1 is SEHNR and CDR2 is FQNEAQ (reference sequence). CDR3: CASSLLTSVNEQFF. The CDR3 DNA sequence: TGTGCCAGCAGCTTATTAACTAGCGTGAATGAGCAGTTCTTC.

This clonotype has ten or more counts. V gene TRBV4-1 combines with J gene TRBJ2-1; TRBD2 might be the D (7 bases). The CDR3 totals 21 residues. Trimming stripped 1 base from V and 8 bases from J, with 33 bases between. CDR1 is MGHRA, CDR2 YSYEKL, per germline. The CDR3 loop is CASSQGTRGQGFFTPTDEQFF. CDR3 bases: TGCGCCAGCAGCCAAGGTACGCGGGGGCAGGGGTTTTTCACCCCCACGGATGAGCAGTTCTTC.

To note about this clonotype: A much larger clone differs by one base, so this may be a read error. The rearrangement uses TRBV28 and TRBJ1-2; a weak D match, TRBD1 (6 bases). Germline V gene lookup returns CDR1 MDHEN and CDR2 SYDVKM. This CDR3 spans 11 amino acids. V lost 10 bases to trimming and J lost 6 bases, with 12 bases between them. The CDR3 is CAIPHRDGYTF. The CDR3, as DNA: TGTGCCATCCCCCACAGGGATGGCTACACCTTC.

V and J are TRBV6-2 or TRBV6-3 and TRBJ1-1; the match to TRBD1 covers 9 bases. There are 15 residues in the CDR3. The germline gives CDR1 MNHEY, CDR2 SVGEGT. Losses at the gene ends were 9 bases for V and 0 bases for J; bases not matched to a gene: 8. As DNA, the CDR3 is TGTGCCAGAAGCTTTACAGGGGGCTTGAACACTGAAGCTTTCTTT. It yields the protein CARSFTGGLNTEAFF.

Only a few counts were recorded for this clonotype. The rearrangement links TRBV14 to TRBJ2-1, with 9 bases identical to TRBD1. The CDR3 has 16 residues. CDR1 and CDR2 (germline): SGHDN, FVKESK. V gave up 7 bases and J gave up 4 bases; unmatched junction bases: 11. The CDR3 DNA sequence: TGTGCCAGCAACCCGGACAGGGGTCAGTTTTACAATGAGCAGTTCTTC. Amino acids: CASNPDRGQFYNEQFF.

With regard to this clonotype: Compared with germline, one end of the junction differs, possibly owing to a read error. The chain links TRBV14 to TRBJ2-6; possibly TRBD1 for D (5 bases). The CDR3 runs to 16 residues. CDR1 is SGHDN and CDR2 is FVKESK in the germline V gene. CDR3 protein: CAGSPTPDPGANALTF. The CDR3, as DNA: TGTGCCGGCAGCCCTACTCCAGATCCTGGGGCCAACGCCCTGACTTTC.

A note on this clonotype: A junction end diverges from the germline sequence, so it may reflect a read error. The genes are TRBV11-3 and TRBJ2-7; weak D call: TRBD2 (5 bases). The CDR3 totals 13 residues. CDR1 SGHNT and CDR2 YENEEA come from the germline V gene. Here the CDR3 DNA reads TGTGCCAGCAGCTTAATACCCAGCGGCGAGCTGCACTTC. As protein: CASSLIPSGELHF.